This TCR beta chain was recorded in a study of T cell repertoires in cytomegalovirus infection. Study background: Both recently identified HLA-C-restricted and well-studied HLA-B-restricted CMV epitopes were used in the study. Indicated by public TCR beta signatures were CMV infection and matching HLA type.

Notes on this clonotype: Its target is unknown. One end of the junction varies from germline; a read error may be responsible.

The CDR3 totals 17 residues. Germline loops: CDR1 MNHNY, CDR2 SVGAGI (reference sequence). TCRdb re-analysed the reads in MiXCR, keeping a single row per CDR3 protein. The profile shows fewer than 900,000 distinct CDR3 sequences, 25% to 30% of them singletons. Study-wide findings and caveats: Clonotype analysis showed dominance of the ex vivo response by HLA-C-restricted CMV-specific TCR beta clonotypes.

This material consisted of cultured CD8+ T cells from PBMCs, taken from culture after CMV antigen stimulation. The TCR sequence derives from a human donor in good health (CMV status not recorded). Some clones in this sample may be carry-over from other donors' samples. The chain employs TRBV6-6 and TRBJ1-1; D might be TRBD1 (5 bases). The CDR3 DNA is TGTGCCAGCAGTTACTCGACCCACCGGGGGTTGAACACTGAAGCTTCCTTT. Amino acids: CASSYSTHRGLNTEASF.